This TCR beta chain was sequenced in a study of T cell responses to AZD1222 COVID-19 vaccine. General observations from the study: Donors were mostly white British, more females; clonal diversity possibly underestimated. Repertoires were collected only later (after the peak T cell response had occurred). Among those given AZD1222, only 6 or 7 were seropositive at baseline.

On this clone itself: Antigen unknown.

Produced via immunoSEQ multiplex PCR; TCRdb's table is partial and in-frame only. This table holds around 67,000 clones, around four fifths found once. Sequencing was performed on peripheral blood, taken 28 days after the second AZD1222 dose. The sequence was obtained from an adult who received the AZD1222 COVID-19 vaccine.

CDR3: CASSLAAGTYEQYF. CDR3 DNA sequence: TGTGCCAGCAGCTTAGCCGCAGGGACCTACGAGCAGTACTTC. The chain employs TRBV11-2 and TRBJ2-7, with D perhaps TRBD1 (5 bases). CDR3 length: 14 amino acids. Trimming shortened V by 1 base and J by 2 bases, and 9 bases separated the two germline ends. Germline lookup yields CDR1 SGHAT and CDR2 FQNNGV.